This note documents a single T cell receptor (beta chain) sequence. This sample is drawn from a study of T cells in narcolepsy. The repertoire was sequenced with immunoSEQ multiplex PCR; TCRdb's copy has only in-frame clones and lacks some. The sample has about 40,000 clones; approximately 88% are singletons. V lost 4 bases to trimming and J lost 5 bases, with 11 bases between them. CDR1 and CDR2 (germline): MNHEY, SVGAGI. The CDR3 contains 14 residues. Sequencing was performed on CD45RA- memory CD4+ T cells from PBMCs. This TCR came from a human donor with narcolepsy. The rearrangement uses TRBV6-5 and TRBJ1-4; D gene uncertain. The CDR3 loop reads CASSFIRENEKLFF. The CDR3 DNA sequence: TGTGCCAGCAGTTTTATAAGAGAGAATGAAAAACTGTTTTTT.